These T cell receptor beta chains were read from a single sample in a study of OX40 agonist ivuxolimab in advanced cancers. TCRdb's copy holds only in-frame clones and misses some; the assay was immunoSEQ multiplex PCR. The sample has tens of thousands of clones; roughly 87% are singletons. This specimen consisted of CD4+ or CD8+ T cells sorted from blood, obtained in a trial of the OX40 agonist ivuxolimab. These receptor sequences come from an adult with an advanced solid tumor such as melanoma, head and neck, liver or kidney cancer. The conserved cysteine and the conserved F or W are not part of the CDR3 here. Rows may omit the clone size; those that give it use once, few, many or a size class.

SELGLGGREQF	TRBJ2-1	TRBV29-1	NA
ASSLPADTEAF	TRBJ1-1	TRBV18	NA
ASRLAGVGYNEQF	TRBJ2-1	TRBV6-6	medium-sized
AISDPRSGPSYNEQF	TRBJ2-1	TRBV10-3	once
ASSVGTTGLNEQF	TRBJ2-1	TRBV9	NA
ASSYRGGAYEQY	TRBJ2-7	TRBV6-6	NA
SVEVGGLAGVPDTQY	TRBJ2-3	TRBV29-1	NA
ASSIDVYTQY	TRBJ2-3	TRBV11-2	NA
ASSPPPRGDEDNQPQH	TRBJ1-5	TRBV28	NA
ASSRGTGYNYGYT	TRBJ1-2	TRBV6-5	NA